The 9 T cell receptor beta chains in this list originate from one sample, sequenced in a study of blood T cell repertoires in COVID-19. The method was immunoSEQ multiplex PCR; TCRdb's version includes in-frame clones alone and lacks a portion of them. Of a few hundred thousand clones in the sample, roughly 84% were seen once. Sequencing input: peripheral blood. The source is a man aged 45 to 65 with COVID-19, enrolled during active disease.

The CDR3 region has the DNA TGTGCCAGCAGTGACGGCCAGCGGAGGGTTCCCGAGCATTTT. Its translation is CASSDGQRRVPEHF. The chain links TRBV2 to TRBJ1-5; D is unresolved. V was shortened by 3 bases and J by 14 bases, with 20 bases between the two germline ends. CDR3 size: 14 residues. From germline, CDR1 is SNHLY and CDR2 FYNNEI.

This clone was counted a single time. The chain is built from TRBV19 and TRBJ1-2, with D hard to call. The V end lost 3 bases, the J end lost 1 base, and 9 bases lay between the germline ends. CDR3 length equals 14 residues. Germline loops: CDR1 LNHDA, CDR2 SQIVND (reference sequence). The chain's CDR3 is CASSIRQINYGYTF. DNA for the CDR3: TGTGCCAGTAGTATCAGGCAGATTAACTATGGCTACACCTTC.

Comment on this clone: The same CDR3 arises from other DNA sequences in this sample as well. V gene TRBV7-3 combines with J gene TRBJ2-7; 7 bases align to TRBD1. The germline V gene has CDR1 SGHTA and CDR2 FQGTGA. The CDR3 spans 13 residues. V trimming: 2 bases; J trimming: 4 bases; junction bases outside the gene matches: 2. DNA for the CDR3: TGTGCCAGCAGCTTAGACAGGGCTTACGAGCAGTACTTC. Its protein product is CASSLDRAYEQYF. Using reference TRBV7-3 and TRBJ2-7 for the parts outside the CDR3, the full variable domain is GAGVSQTPSNKVTEKGKYVELRCDPISGHTALYWYRQSLGQGPEFLIYFQGTGAADDSGLPNDRFFAVRPEGSVSTLKIQRTERGDSAVYLCASSLDRAYEQYFGPGTRLTVT.

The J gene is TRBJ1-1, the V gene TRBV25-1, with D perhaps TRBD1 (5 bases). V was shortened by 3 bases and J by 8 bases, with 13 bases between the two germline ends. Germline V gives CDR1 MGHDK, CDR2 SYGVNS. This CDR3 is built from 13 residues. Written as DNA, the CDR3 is TGTGCCAGCAGTGATACAGGACAACGGGAAGCTTTCTTT. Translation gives CASSDTGQREAFF.

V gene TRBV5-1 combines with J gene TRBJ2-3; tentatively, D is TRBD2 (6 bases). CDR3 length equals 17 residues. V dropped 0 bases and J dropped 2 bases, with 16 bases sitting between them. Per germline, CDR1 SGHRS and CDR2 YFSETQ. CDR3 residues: CASSLGPTGSSTDTQYF. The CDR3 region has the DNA TGCGCCAGCAGCTTGGGGCCGACCGGGAGTTCCACAGATACGCAGTATTTT.

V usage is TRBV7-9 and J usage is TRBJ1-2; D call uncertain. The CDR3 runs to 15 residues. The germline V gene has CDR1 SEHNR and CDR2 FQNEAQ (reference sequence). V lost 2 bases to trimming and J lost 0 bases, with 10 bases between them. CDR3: CASSLIIGTNYGYTF. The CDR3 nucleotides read TGTGCCAGCAGCTTAATAATCGGGACTAACTATGGCTACACCTTC.

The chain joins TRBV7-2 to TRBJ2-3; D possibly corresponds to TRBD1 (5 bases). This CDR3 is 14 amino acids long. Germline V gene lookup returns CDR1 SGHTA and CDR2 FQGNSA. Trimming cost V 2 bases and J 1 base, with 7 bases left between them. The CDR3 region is CASSLIRGTDTQYF. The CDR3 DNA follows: TGTGCCAGCAGCTTAATCAGGGGCACAGATACGCAGTATTTT.

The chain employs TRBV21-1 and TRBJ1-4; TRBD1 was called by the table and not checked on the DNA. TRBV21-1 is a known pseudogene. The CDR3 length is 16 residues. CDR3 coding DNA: TGTGCCAGCAGCCATCTTTTCATCCCAGGGAATGAAAAACTGTTTTTT. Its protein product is CASSHLFIPGNEKLFF.

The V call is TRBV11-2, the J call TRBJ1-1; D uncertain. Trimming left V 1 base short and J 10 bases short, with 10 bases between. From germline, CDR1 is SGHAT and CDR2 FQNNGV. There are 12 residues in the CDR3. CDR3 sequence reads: CASSLVATAAFF. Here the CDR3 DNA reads TGTGCCAGCAGCTTAGTGGCCACCGCAGCTTTCTTT.